The 14 T cell receptor beta chains listed next were all sequenced from one sample in a study of beta chain features in type 1 diabetes. The entirety of the isolated RNA underwent reverse transcription, so expressed TCRB transcripts were sequenced. Assay used: immunoSEQ multiplex PCR; TCRdb lists only in-frame clones, some missing. The sample holds 310,000 or so clones, approximately 11% seen once. The specimen was naive CD4+ T cells from blood. The source of these receptors is a woman aged 25 to 39 in good health.

This clone was detected a few times. The chain joins TRBV30 to TRBJ2-1, with TRBD2 identical over 12 bases. V shed 0 bases and J 10 bases; nucleotides not matched to a gene: 16. Per the germline V gene, CDR1 is GTSNPN and CDR2 is SVGIG (reference sequence). The CDR3 covers 18 residues. This CDR3 reads CAWSVAYATSGSRPEQFF. The CDR3 coding sequence is TGTGCCTGGAGTGTAGCTTACGCGACTAGCGGGAGTAGACCCGAGCAGTTCTTC.

A few counts support this clone. This chain joins TRBV25-1 and TRBJ2-3; D gene ambiguous. CDR3 size: 12 residues. Trimming stripped 4 bases from V and 2 bases from J, with 4 bases between. From germline, CDR1 is MGHDK and CDR2 SYGVNS. The DNA for the CDR3 is TGTGCCAGCAGTGTCCTCACAGATACGCAGTATTTT. Amino acid sequence: CASSVLTDTQYF.

This clone has more than one count but fewer than ten. The V gene is TRBV7-2, the J gene TRBJ2-3; the match to TRBD2 covers 12 bases. The CDR3 is made up of 17 amino acids. Looked up from germline, CDR1 is SGHTA and CDR2 is FQGNSA. J lost 0 bases, V lost 6 bases, and 7 bases had no gene match. CDR3 DNA: TGTGCCAGCAGGGCCCTAGCGGGAGGGTTAAGCACAGATACGCAGTATTTT. This sequence encodes CASRALAGGLSTDTQYF.

This clone was detected only a few times. This chain joins TRBV30 and TRBJ2-7; TRBD2 matches at 14 bases. V was clipped by 2 bases and J by 5 bases; unmatched bases: 2. Germline CDR1 reads GTSNPN; CDR2 reads SVGIG (reference sequence). The CDR3 sequence is 14 residues long. The DNA of the CDR3 is TGTGCCTGGAGTAGGACTAGCGGGAGGAACGAGCAGTACTTC. Protein: CAWSRTSGRNEQYF.

This clone occurred a few times. The chain combines TRBV29-1 with TRBJ2-7; D might be TRBD1 (6 bases). The CDR3 sequence is 12 residues long. Germline V gene sequence: CDR1 SQVTM, CDR2 ANQGSEA. V lost 5 bases, J lost 6 bases, and 14 bases lay in between. CDR3 nucleotides: TGCAGCGTTACGCCGACAGGCTCCGAGCAGTACTTC. Translating gives CSVTPTGSEQYF.

This clone showed up just a few times. This chain links TRBV28 with TRBJ2-6, with unresolved D. CDR1 MDHEN and CDR2 SYDVKM come from the germline V gene. V gave up 7 bases and J gave up 1 base, with 14 bases separating them. The CDR3 loop spans 16 amino acids. CDR3 nucleotide sequence: TGTGCCAGCACCCCGGGTAGTGAGTCTGGGGCCAACGTCCTGACTTTC. This translates into CASTPGSESGANVLTF.

The J gene is TRBJ2-3, the V gene TRBV11-2, with 9 nucleotides matching TRBD1. J gave up 6 bases and V 0 bases, and 4 bases lay outside the gene matches. The germline V gene has CDR1 SGHAT and CDR2 FQNNGV. The CDR3 is made up of 15 amino acids. The CDR3 coding sequence is TGTGCCAGCAGCTTAGAGGGACAGGGTTCGGATACGCAGTATTTT. It yields the protein CASSLEGQGSDTQYF.

This clone was picked up a small number of times. The V gene is TRBV28, the J gene TRBJ1-5; TRBD1 matches at 7 bases. From germline, CDR1 is MDHEN and CDR2 SYDVKM. This CDR3 comprises 14 residues. Trimming removed 8 bases from V and 1 base from J; junction bases left unmatched: 5. CDR3 loop: CASAPGGSNQPQHF. As DNA, the CDR3 is TGTGCCAGCGCACCAGGGGGGAGCAATCAGCCCCAGCATTTT.

The chain carries TRBV18 and TRBJ2-1, with TRBD2 identical over 8 bases. Germline V gene sequence: CDR1 KGHSH, CDR2 LQKENI. J lost 6 bases, V lost 4 bases, and 20 bases had no gene match. There are 19 residues in the CDR3. The chain's CDR3 is CASSLNAPLGSGRGNEQFF. The CDR3 DNA follows: TGTGCCAGCTCACTGAATGCCCCTTTAGGAAGCGGGAGAGGCAATGAGCAGTTCTTC.

The chain carries TRBV7-2 and TRBJ2-5; D might be TRBD1 (6 bases). Per germline, CDR1 SGHTA and CDR2 FQGNSA. There are 12 residues in the CDR3. The V and J ends lost 8 bases and 12 bases respectively, with 19 bases between them. The CDR3 protein is CASGPDRQMKYF. The CDR3, as DNA: TGTGCCAGCGGGCCGGACAGACAGATGAAGTACTTC. The entire variable domain, with the rest obtained from reference TRBV7-2 and TRBJ2-5, is as follows: GAGVSQSPSNKVTEKGKDVELRCDPISGHTALYWYRQSLGQGLEFLIYFQGNSAPDKSGLPSDRFSAERTGGSVSTLTIQRTQQEDSAVYLCASGPDRQMKYFGPGTRLLVL.

This chain connects TRBV6-5 to TRBJ2-2; D gene unclear. Germline assignment: CDR1 MNHEY and CDR2 SVGAGI. Trimming took 6 bases from V and 5 from J, leaving 13 bases between them. The CDR3 spans 14 residues. DNA for the CDR3: TGTGCCAGCAGCCTGCCACAGTTAACCGGGGAGCTGTTTTTT. It encodes CASSLPQLTGELFF.

The rearrangement links TRBV15 to TRBJ2-7; 9 nucleotides align to TRBD2. The germline gives CDR1 LNHNV, CDR2 YYDKDF (reference sequence). The CDR3 has 14 residues. Trimming at V came to 5 bases and at J to 0 bases, leaving 2 bases not matched to a gene. CDR3 DNA sequence: TGTGCCACCAGCCTAGCGGGGAGCTCCTACGAGCAGTACTTC. Amino acid sequence: CATSLAGSSYEQYF.

V gene TRBV7-2 combines with J gene TRBJ1-2; possibly TRBD1 for D (5 bases). This CDR3 has 9 amino acids. CDR1 and CDR2 (germline): SGHTA, FQGNSA. V was cut by 10 bases and J by 13 bases, with 13 bases left in between. The CDR3 here is CAIGGGFTF. The CDR3 DNA is TGTGCCATCGGGGGGGGGTTCACCTTC. Together with reference TRBV7-2 and TRBJ1-2, the CDR3 gives the full variable domain: GAGVSQSPSNKVTEKGKDVELRCDPISGHTALYWYRQSLGQGLEFLIYFQGNSAPDKSGLPSDRFSAERTGGSVSTLTIQRTQQEDSAVYLCAIGGGFTFGSGTRLTVV.

The chain couples TRBV7-8 to TRBJ2-1; 12 positions agree with TRBD2. The CDR3 extends over 16 amino acids. The germline CDR1 and CDR2 sequences are SGHVS and FQNEAQ. V trimming: 5 bases; J trimming: 4 bases; junction bases outside the gene matches: 6. CDR3 DNA sequence: TGTGCCAGCAGCCCACGGACTAGCGGGATTTACAATGAGCAGTTCTTC. Its translation is CASSPRTSGIYNEQFF.